The present TCR beta chain was sequenced within a study of blood T cell repertoires in COVID-19. Study summary: COVID-19 samples, acute and convalescent, were from the United States, Italy and Spain. T cells, B-cell-depleted T cells, or PBMCs provided the cDNA or gDNA that served as material.

Per the germline V gene, CDR1 is MNHEY and CDR2 is SVGAGI. There are 15 residues in the CDR3. The germline V and J ends were trimmed by 4 bases and 3 bases, with 16 bases remaining between them. Original methodology: Using reference gene primer amplification, nucleated cell counts were estimated. The data were produced by immunoSEQ multiplex PCR, yet TCRdb's version contains in-frame clones alone and is incomplete. The V and J calls and clone size were taken over from that table, and D and trimming were inferred from the DNA. The table records approximately 210,000 clones, 92% of them present only once.

Sequenced input: peripheral blood. This clonotype was sampled from a man aged 25 to 45 with acute or convalescent COVID-19. V usage is TRBV6-5 and J usage is TRBJ2-7; no firm D call. The CDR3 reads CASSSPAGAIYEQYF. The CDR3 DNA follows: TGTGCCAGCAGTTCCCCGGCAGGTGCGATCTACGAGCAGTACTTC.